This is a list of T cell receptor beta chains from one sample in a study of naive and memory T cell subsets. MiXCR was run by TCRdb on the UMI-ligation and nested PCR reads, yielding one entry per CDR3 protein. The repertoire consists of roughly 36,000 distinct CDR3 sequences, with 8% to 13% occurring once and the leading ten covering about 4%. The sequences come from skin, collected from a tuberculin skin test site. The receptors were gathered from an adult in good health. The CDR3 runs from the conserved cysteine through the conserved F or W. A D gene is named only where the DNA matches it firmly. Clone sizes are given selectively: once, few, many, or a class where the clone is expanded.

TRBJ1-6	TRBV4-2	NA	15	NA	TGTGCCAGCAGCCAACCTGATGGACAGAATTCACCCCTCCACTTT	CASSQPDGQNSPLHF
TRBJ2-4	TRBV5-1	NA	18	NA	TGCGCCAGCAGCCGCATGGGAGGGACAGATCTAGCCAAAAACATTCAGTACTTC	CASSRMGGTDLAKNIQYF
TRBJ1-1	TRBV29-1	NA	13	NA	TGCAGCGTTGAGAGGGATGCGCGCACTGAAGCTTTCTTT	CSVERDARTEAFF
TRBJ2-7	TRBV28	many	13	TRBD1	TGTGCCAGCACCGGACAGGTCCGGTACGAGCAGTACTTC	CASTGQVRYEQYF
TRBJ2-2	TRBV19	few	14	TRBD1	TGTGCCAGTAGTCAGGGGGTATACGCCGGGGAGCTGTTTTTT	CASSQGVYAGELFF
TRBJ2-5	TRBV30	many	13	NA	TGTGCCTGGAGTGTGAGGGTCCGGGAGACCCAGTACTTC	CAWSVRVRETQYF
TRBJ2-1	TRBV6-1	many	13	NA	TGTGCCAGCAGCCGGAGCTCCTACAATGAGCAGTTCTTC	CASSRSSYNEQFF
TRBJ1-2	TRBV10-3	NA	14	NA	TGTGCCATCAGTGGAGGACAGTCTTACTATGGCTACACCTTC	CAISGGQSYYGYTF
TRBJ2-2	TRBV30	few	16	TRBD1	TGTGCCTGGACTTTAGGGACAGGGTCCAGCACCGGGGAGCTGTTTTTT	CAWTLGTGSSTGELFF
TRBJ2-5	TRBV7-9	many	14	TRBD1	TGTGCCAGCAGCTCTAGGGGGCGAGCGGAGACCCAGTACTTC	CASSSRGRAETQYF
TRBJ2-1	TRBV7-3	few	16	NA	TGTGCCAGCAGCTTGGACGGAGGCCGCTCCTACAATGAGCAGTTCTTC	CASSLDGGRSYNEQFF
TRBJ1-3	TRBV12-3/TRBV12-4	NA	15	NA	TGTGCCAGCAGCACGAGGACAGTTTTAGGAAACACCATATATTTT	CASSTRTVLGNTIYF
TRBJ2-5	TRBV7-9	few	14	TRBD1	TGTGCCAGCAGCTTAGCTGGGACAGGGGCCCCTCCCTACTTC	CASSLAGTGAPPYF
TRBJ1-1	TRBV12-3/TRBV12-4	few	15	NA	TGTGCCAGCAGTTTCGGAGGAAAAGTAGGGAGTGAAGCTTTCTTT	CASSFGGKVGSEAFF
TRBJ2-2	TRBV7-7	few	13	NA	TGTGCTTTTGGGGGGCGTCCCGGCGGGGAGCTGTTTTTT	CAFGGRPGGELFF
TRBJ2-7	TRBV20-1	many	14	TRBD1	TGCAGTGCTAGAGATTCTCAGGGGGCGAACGAGCAGTACTTC	CSARDSQGANEQYF
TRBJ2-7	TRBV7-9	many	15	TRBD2	TGTGCCAGCAGCCCACCCTTGGCGGGAGCCTACGAGCAGTACTTC	CASSPPLAGAYEQYF
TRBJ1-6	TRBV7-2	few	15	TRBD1	TGTGCCAGCAGCTTCGGACAGGGGCGGAATTCACCCCTCCACTTT	CASSFGQGRNSPLHF
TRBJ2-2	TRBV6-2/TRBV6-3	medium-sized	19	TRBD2	TGTGCCAGCAGTTACTCGATGACCGGACTAGCGGCTAACACCGGGGAGCTGTTTTTT	CASSYSMTGLAANTGELFF
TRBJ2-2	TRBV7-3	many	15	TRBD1	TGTGCCAGCAGCCCGGACAGGGACAACACCGGGGAGCTGTTTTTT	CASSPDRDNTGELFF
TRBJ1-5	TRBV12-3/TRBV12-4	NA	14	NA	TGTGCCAGCAGTTTGTCCGATAGCAATCAGCCCCAGCATTTT	CASSLSDSNQPQHF
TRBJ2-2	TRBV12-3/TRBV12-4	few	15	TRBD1	TGTGCCAGCAGCTGGACAGGGGGCTTCGCCGGGGAGCTGTTTTTT	CASSWTGGFAGELFF
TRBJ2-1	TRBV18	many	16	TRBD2	TGTGCCAGCTCGCAACCGGGACTAGCGGGGGACAATGAGCAGTTCTTC	CASSQPGLAGDNEQFF